This TCR beta chain was sequenced in a study of T cells after yellow fever vaccination. V gave up 0 bases and J gave up 3 bases, with 12 bases separating them. Germline loops: CDR1 DFQATT, CDR2 SNEGSKA (reference sequence). The CDR3 totals 14 residues. This clonotype has a count of ten or more. TCRdb re-called the 5' RACE reads with MiXCR, one entry per CDR3 protein. The sample has roughly 110,000 distinct CDR3 sequences; around 8.6% are singletons. V is TRBV20-1 and J is TRBJ2-7; D ambiguous. The origin of this receptor is a man aged 25 to 40 who received the YFV17D yellow fever vaccine. Sequences were derived from CD8+ T cells sorted from PBMCs, sampled 45 days after the yellow fever booster vaccination. CDR3 in amino acids: CSARDRDAHYEQYF. CDR3 DNA sequence: TGCAGTGCTAGAGATCGAGACGCCCACTACGAGCAGTACTTC.